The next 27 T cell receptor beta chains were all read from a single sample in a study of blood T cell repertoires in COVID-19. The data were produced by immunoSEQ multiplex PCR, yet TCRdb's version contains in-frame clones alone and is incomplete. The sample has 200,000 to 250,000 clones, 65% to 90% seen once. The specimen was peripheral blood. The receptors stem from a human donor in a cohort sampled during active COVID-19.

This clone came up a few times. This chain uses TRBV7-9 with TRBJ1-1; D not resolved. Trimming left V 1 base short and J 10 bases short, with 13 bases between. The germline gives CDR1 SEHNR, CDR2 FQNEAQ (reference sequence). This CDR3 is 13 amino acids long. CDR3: CASSLGSTGRAFF. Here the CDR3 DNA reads TGTGCCAGCAGCTTAGGGTCCACTGGGAGAGCTTTCTTT.

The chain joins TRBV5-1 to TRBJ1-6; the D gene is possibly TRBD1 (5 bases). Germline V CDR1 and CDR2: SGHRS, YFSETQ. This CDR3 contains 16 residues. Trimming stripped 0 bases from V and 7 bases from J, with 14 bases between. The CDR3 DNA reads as TGCGCCAGCAGCTTGGAGGGCGGGACGGTAAATTCACCCCTCCACTTT. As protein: CASSLEGGTVNSPLHF.

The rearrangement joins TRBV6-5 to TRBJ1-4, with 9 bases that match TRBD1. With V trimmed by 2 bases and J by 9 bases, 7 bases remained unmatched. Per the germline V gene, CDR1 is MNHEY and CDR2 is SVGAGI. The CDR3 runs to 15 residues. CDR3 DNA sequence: TGTGCCAGCAGTTACCGGGGACAGGGTCGTAAAAAACTGTTTTTT. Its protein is CASSYRGQGRKKLFF.

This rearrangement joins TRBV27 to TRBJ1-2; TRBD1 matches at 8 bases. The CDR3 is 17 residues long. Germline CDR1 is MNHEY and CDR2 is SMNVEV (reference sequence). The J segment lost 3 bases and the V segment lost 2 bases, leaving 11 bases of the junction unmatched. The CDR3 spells CASSLRQGAHLDYGYTF. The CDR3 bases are TGTGCCAGCAGTTTACGTCAGGGGGCGCATCTTGACTATGGCTACACCTTC.

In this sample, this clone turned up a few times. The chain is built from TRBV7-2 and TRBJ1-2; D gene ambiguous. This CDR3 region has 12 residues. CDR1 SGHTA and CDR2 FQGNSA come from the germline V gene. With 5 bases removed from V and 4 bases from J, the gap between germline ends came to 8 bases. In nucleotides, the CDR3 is TGTGCCAGCAGCCTGAACTTCTATGGCTACACCTTC. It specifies CASSLNFYGYTF.

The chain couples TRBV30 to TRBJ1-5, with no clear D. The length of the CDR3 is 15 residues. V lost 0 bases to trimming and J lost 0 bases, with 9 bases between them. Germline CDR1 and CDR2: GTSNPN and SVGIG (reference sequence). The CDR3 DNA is TGTGCCTGGAGTGTGCGGGCCCATAGCAATCAGCCCCAGCATTTT. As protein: CAWSVRAHSNQPQHF.

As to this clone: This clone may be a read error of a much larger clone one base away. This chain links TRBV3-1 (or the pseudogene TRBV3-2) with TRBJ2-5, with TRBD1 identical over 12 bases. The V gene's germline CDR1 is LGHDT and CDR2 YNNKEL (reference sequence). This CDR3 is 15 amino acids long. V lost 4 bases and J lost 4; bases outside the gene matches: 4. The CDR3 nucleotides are TGTGCCAGCAGCCCACGGGACAGGGGGCGAGAGACCCAGTACTTC. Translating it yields CASSPRDRGRETQYF.

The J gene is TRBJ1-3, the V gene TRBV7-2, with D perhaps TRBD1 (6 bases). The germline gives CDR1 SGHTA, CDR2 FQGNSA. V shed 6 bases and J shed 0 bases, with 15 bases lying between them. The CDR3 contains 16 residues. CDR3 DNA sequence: TGTGCCAGCAGTCCTTTTGCCAGGGGCTCTGGAAACACCATATATTTT. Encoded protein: CASSPFARGSGNTIYF.

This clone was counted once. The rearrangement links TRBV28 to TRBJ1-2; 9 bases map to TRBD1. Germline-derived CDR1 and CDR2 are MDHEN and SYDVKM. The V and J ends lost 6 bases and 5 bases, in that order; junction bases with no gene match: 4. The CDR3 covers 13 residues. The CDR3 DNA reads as TGTGCCAGCAGGCTGACAGGGGGGTATGGCTACACCTTC. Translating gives CASRLTGGYGYTF.

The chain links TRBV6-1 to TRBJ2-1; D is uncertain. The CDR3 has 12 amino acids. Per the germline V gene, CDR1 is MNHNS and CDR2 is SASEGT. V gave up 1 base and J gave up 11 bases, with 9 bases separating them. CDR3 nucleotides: TGTGCCAGCAGTGAAGGACTCTATAAGCAGTTCTTC. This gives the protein CASSEGLYKQFF.

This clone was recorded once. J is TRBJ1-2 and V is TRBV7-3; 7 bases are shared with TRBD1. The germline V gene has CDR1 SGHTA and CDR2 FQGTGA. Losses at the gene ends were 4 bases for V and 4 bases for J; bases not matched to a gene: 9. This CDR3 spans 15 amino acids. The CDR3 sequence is CASSYEGGKGYGYTF. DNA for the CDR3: TGTGCCAGCAGCTACGAAGGGGGCAAAGGCTATGGCTACACCTTC.

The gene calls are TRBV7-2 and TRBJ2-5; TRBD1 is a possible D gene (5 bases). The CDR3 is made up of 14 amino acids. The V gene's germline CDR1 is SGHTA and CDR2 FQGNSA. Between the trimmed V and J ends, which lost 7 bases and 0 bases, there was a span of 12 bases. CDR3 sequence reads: CASTYSGYQETQYF. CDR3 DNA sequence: TGTGCCAGCACCTATTCAGGGTACCAAGAGACCCAGTACTTC.

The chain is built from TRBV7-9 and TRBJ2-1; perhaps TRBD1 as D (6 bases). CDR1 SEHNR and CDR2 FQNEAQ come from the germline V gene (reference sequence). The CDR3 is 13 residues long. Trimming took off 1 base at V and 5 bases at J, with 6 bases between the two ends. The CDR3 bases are TGTGCCAGCAGCTTAGGGACAGACAATGAGCAGTTCTTC. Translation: CASSLGTDNEQFF.

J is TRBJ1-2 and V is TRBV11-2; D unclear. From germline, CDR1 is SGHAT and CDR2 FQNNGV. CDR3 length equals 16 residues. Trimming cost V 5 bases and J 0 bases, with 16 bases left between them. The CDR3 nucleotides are TGTGCCAGCAGCCCCCTTCCGACAAAAGCTAACTATGGCTACACCTTC. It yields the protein CASSPLPTKANYGYTF.

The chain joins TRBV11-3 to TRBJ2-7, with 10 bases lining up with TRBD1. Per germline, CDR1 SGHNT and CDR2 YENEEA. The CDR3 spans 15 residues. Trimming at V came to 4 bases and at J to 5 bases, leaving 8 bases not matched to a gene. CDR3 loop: CASSSRDRGIHEQYF. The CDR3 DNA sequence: TGTGCCAGCAGCTCCCGGGACAGGGGAATCCACGAGCAGTACTTC.

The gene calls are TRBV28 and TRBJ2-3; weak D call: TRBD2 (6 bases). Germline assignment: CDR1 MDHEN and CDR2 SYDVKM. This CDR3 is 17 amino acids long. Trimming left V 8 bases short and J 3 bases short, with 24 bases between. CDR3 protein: CASSVYGTGVATDTQYF. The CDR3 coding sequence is TGTGCCAGCTCCGTCTACGGAACGGGAGTGGCGACAGATACGCAGTATTTT. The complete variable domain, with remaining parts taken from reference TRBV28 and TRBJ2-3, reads DVKVTQSSRYLVKRTGEKVFLECVQDMDHENMFWYRQDPGLGLRLIYFSYDVKMKEKGDIPEGYSVSREKKERFSLILESASTNQTSMYLCASSVYGTGVATDTQYFGPGTRLTVL.

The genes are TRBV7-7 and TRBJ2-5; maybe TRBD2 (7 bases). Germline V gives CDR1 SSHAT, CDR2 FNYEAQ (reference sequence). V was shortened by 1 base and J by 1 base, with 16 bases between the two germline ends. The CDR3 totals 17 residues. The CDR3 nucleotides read TGTGCCAGCAGCTTAGGTCGGTTCGGGGGGCCCCAAGAGACCCAGTACTTC. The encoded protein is CASSLGRFGGPQETQYF.

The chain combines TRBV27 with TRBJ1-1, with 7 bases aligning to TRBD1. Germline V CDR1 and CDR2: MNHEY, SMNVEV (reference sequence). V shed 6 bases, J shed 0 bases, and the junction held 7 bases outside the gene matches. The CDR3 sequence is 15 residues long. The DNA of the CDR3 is TGTGCCAGCAGGGTGACAGGGCGATTGAACACTGAAGCTTTCTTT. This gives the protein CASRVTGRLNTEAFF.

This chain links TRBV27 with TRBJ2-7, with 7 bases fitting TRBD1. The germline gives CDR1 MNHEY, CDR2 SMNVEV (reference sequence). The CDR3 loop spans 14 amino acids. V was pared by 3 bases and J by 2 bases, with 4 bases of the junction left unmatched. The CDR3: CASSFTGDPYEQYF. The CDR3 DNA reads TGTGCCAGCAGTTTCACAGGGGACCCCTACGAGCAGTACTTC.

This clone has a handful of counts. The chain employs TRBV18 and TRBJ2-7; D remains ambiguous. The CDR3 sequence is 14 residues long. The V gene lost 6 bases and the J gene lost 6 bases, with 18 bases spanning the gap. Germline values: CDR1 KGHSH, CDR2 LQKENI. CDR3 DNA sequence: TGTGCCAGCTCCCGGTCTAGAGCCGAAGGCGAGCAGTACTTC. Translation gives CASSRSRAEGEQYF.

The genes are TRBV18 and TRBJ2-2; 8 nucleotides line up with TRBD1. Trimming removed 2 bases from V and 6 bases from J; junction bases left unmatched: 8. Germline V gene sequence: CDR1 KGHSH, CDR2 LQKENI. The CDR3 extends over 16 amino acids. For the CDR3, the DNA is TGTGCCAGCTCACCAGTAGGACAGGGCGGCTCCGGGGAGCTGTTTTTT. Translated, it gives CASSPVGQGGSGELFF.

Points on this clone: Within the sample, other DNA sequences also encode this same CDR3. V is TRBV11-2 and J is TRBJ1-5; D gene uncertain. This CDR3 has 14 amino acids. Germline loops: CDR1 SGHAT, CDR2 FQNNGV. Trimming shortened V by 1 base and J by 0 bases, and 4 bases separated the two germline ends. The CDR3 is CASSLASSNQPQHF. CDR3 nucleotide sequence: TGTGCCAGCAGCTTAGCCAGTAGCAATCAGCCCCAGCATTTT.

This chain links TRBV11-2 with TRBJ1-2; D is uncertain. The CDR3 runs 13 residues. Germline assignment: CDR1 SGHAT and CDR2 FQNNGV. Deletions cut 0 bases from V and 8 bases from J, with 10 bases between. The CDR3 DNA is TGTGCCAGCAGCTTAGAATCCCAGTACGGCTACACCTTC. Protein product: CASSLESQYGYTF.

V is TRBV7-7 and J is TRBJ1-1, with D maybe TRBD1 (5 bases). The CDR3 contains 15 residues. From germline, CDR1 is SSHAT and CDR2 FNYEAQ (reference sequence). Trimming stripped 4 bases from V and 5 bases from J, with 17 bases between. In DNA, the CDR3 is TGTGCCAGCAGCTGGACCCCCCGGGGGAGGACTGAAGCTTTCTTT. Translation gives CASSWTPRGRTEAFF.

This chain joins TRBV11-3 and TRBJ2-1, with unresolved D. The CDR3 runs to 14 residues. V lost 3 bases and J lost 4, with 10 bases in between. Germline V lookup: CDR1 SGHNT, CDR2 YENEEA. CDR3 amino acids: CASSFYSMYNEQFF. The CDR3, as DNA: TGTGCCAGCAGCTTCTACTCAATGTACAATGAGCAGTTCTTC.

CDR3 residues: CSVVRGTNYGYTF. CDR3 nucleotides: TGCAGCGTTGTAAGGGGAACGAACTATGGCTACACCTTC. The gene calls are TRBV29-1 and TRBJ1-2; a possible D gene is TRBD1 (5 bases). CDR1 and CDR2 from the germline V gene are SQVTM and ANQGSEA. CDR3 length equals 13 residues. V gave up 4 bases and J gave up 2 bases, with 11 bases separating them.

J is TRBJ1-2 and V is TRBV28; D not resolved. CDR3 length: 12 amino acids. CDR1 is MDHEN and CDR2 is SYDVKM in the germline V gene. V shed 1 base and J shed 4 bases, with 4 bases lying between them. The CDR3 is CASSLSSYGYTF. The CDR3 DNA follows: TGTGCCAGCAGTTTATCCAGCTATGGCTACACCTTC.